The TCR beta chain described here comes from a study of T-cell reconstitution after alpha-beta-depleted transplantation in children. General study findings and limits: Several hundred graft clones that had expanded were reportedly the source of alpha-beta T cells about two months after transplant. By one year post-transplant, T-cell counts and diversity largely arose from T cells that were newly produced. Certain patients had high TCRbeta diversity at day 60, and it came from recipient T cells and thymic progenitors that survived.

Worth noting for this clonotype: Its antigen is not known.

For TCRbeta, the library was prepared with unique molecular identifiers. From the PCR reads, TCRdb called clonotypes with MiXCR, one entry per CDR3 protein. The sample lists 550,000 to 600,000 distinct CDR3 sequences, under 30% occurring once. This CDR3 has 14 residues. Germline V gene sequence: CDR1 SGDLS, CDR2 YYNGEE. V was clipped by 2 bases and J by 6 bases; unmatched bases: 5. The receptor's source is a boy less than two years old who had a stem cell transplant for acute myeloid leukemia, so the T cells may come from the graft donor. The chain joins TRBV9 to TRBJ1-5; 7 bases are shared with TRBD1. Source: PBMCs, mostly from graft donor cells, taken 360 days after TCRalphabeta/CD19-depleted stem cell transplant. The DNA for the CDR3 is TGTGCCAGCAGCGTGACAGGGATGGGTCAGCCCCAGCATTTT. Its translation is CASSVTGMGQPQHF.